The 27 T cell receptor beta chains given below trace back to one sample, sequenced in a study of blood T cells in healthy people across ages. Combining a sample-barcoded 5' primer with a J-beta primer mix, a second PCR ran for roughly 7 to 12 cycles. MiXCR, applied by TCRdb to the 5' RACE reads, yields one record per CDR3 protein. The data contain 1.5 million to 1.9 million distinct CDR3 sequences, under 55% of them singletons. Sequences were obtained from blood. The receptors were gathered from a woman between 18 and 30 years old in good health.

This chain's CDR3 is CASSSRDRAWGILHF. DNA for the CDR3: TGTGCCAGCAGTTCCCGGGACAGGGCCTGGGGGATCCTCCACTTT. The V call is TRBV12-3 or TRBV12-4, the J call TRBJ1-6; TRBD1 matches at 9 bases. The CDR3 is made up of 15 amino acids. After removal of 4 bases from V and 15 bases from J, the junction contained 13 bases not matched to a gene.

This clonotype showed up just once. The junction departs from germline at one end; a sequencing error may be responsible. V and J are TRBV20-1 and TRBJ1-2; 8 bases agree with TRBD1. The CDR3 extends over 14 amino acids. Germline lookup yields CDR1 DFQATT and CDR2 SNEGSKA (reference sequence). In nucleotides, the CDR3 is TGCAATGCTAGCACTCAAGGGACAGGCTATGGCTACACCTTC. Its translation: CNASTQGTGYGYTF.

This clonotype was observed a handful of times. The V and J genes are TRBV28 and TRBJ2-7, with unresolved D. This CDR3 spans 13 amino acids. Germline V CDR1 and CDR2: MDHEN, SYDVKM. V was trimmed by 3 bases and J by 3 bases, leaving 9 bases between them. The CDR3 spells CASSFEAGYEQYF. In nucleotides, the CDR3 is TGTGCCAGCAGTTTCGAGGCAGGCTACGAGCAGTACTTC.

The DNA of the CDR3 is TGCAGTGCTAGAGAGGGCGGTAACTACGAGCAGTACTTC. This translates into CSAREGGNYEQYF. The chain joins TRBV20-1 to TRBJ2-7, with D hard to call. V was pared by 0 bases and J by 3 bases, with 9 bases between. CDR1 is DFQATT, CDR2 SNEGSKA, per germline (reference sequence). The CDR3 has 13 amino acids.

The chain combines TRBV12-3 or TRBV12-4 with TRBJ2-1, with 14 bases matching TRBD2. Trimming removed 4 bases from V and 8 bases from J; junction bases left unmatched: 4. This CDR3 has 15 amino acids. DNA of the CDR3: TGTGCCAGCAGTTCCTGGACTAGCGGGGGGCATGAGCAGTTCTTC. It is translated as CASSSWTSGGHEQFF.

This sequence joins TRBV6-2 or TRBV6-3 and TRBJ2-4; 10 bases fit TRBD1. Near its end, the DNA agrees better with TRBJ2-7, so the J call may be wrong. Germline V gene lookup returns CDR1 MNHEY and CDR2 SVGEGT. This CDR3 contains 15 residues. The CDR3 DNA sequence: TGTGCCAGCAGTTTAGACAGGGGGCCTCGTTTCGAGCAGTACTTC. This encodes CASSLDRGPRFEQYF.

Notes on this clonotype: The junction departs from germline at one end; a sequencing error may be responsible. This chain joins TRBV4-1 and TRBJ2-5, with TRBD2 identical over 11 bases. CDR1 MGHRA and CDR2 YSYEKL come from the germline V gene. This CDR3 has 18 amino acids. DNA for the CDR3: TGCGCCAGCAGTCAAGATGAGGTAGTACTAGCGGGGGCAGAGACCCAGTACTTC. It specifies CASSQDEVVLAGAETQYF.

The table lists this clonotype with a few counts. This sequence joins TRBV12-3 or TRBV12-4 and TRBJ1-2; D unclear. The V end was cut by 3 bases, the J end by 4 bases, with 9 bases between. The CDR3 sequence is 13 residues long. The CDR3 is CASSFGLLYGYTF. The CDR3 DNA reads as TGTGCCAGCAGTTTTGGACTCCTCTATGGCTACACCTTC.

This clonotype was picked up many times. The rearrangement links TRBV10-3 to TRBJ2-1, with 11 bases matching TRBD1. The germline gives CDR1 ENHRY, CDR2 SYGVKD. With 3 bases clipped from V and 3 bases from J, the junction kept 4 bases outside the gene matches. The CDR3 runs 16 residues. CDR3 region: CAISDSGTGGYNEQFF. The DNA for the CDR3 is TGTGCCATCAGTGATTCCGGGACAGGGGGCTACAATGAGCAGTTCTTC.

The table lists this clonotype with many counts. The CDR3 nucleotides read TGCAGCGTTGTTGCACAGGCTGACATATCCTACAATGAGCAGTTCTTC. Translated, it gives CSVVAQADISYNEQFF. This chain links TRBV29-1 with TRBJ2-1; possible D gene TRBD1, 5 bases. This CDR3 contains 16 residues. V gave up 4 bases and J gave up 1 base, with 17 bases separating them. Germline V gene data show CDR1 as SQVTM and CDR2 as ANQGSEA.

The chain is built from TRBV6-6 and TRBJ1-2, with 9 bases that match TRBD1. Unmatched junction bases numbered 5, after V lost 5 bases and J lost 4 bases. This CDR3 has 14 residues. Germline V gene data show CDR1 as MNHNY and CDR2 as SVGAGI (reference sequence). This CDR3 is CASSGPQGAYGYTF. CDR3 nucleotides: TGTGCCAGCAGTGGGCCACAGGGGGCCTATGGCTACACCTTC.

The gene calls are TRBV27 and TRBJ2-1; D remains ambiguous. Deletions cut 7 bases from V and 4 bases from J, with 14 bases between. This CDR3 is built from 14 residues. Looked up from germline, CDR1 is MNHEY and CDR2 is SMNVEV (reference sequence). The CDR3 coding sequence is TGTGCCAGCACTTTTATCGGAGAATACAATGAGCAGTTCTTC. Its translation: CASTFIGEYNEQFF.

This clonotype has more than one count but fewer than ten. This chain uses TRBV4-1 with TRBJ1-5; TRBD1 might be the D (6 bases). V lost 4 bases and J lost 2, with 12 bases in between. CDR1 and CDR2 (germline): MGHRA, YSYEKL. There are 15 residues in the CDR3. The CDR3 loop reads CASSPGTPRNQPQHF. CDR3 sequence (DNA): TGCGCCAGCAGCCCCGGGACACCCCGCAATCAGCCCCAGCATTTT.

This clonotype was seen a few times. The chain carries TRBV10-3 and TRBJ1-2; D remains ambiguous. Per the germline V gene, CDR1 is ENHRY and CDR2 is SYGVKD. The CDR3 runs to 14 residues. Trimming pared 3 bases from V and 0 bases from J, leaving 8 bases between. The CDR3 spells CAISDGIANYGYTF. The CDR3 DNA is TGTGCCATCAGTGACGGGATAGCTAACTATGGCTACACCTTC.

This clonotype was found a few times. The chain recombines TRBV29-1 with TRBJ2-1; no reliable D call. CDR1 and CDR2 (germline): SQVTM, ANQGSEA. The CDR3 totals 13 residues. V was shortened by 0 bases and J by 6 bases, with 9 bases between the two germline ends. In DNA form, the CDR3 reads TGCAGCGTTGAAGATTTAAGGGTCAATGAGCAGTTCTTC. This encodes CSVEDLRVNEQFF.

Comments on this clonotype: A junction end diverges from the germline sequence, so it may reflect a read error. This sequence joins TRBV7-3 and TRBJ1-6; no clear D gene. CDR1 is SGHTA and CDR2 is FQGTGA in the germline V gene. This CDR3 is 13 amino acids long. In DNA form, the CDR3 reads TGTGCCAGCAGCTCGTACAAGGATTCACCCCCCCACTTT. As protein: CASSSYKDSPPHF.

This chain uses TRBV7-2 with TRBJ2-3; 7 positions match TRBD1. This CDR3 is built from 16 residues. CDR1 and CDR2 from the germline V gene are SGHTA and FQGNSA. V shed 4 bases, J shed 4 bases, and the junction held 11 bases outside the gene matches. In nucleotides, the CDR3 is TGTGCCAGCAGCTCGCGACAGGGAAGGCTGGCAGATACGCAGTATTTT. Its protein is CASSSRQGRLADTQYF.

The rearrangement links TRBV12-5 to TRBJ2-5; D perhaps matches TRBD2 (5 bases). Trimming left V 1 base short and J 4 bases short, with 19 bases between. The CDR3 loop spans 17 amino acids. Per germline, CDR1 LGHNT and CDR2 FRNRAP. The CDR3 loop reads CASGLATLGKGGETQYF. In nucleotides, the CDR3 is TGTGCTAGTGGTTTGGCAACCCTGGGAAAAGGAGGAGAGACCCAGTACTTC.

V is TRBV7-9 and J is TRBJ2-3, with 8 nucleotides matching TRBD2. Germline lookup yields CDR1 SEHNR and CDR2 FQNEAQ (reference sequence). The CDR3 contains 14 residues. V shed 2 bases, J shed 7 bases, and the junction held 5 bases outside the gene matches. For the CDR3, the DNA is TGTGCCAGCAGCTTAACGACTAGCGTGAATACGCAGTATTTT. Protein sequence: CASSLTTSVNTQYF.

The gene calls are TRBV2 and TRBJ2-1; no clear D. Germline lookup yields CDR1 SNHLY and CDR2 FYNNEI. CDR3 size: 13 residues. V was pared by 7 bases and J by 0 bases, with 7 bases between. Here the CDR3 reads CASKTVSYNEQFF. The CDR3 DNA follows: TGTGCCAGCAAAACGGTCTCCTACAATGAGCAGTTCTTC.

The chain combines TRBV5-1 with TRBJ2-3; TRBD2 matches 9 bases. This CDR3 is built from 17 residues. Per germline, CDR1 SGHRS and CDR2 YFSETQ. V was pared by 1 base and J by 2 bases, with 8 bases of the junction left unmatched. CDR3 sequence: CASSLSTSGAITDTQYF. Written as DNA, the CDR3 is TGCGCCAGCAGCTTGTCGACTAGCGGAGCAATCACAGATACGCAGTATTTT.

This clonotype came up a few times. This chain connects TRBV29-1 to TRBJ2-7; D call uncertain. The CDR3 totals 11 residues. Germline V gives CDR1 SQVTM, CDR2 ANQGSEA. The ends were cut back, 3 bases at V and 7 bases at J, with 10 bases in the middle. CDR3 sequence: CSVESVSEQYF. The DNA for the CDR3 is TGCAGCGTTGAGTCCGTTAGTGAGCAGTACTTC.

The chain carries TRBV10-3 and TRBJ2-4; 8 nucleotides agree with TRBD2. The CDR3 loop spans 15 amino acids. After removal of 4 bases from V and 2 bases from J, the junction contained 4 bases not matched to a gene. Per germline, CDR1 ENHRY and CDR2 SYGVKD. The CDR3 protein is CAISGAGETKNIQYF. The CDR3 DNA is TGTGCCATCAGTGGAGCGGGGGAAACCAAAAACATTCAGTACTTC.

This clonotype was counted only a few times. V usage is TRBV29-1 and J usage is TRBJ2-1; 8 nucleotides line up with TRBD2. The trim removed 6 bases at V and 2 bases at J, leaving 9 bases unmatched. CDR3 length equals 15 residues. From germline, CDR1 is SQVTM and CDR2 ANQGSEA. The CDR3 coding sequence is TGCAGCGTGGTGGTAGCGGGAAAGGCCTACAATGAGCAGTTCTTC. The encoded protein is CSVVVAGKAYNEQFF.

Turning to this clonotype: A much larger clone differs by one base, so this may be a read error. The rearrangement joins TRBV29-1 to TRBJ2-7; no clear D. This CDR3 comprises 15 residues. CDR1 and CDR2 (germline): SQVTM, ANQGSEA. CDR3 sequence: CSVGSFRYSSCEQYF. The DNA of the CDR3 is TGCAGCGTGGGATCTTTTCGATATAGCTCCTGCGAGCAGTACTTC.

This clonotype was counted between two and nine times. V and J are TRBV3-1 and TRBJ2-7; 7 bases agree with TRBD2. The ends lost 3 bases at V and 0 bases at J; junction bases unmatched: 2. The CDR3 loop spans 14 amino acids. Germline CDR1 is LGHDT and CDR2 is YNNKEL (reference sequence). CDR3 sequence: CASSHLAVSYEQYF. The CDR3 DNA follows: TGTGCCAGCAGCCACCTAGCGGTCTCCTACGAGCAGTACTTC.

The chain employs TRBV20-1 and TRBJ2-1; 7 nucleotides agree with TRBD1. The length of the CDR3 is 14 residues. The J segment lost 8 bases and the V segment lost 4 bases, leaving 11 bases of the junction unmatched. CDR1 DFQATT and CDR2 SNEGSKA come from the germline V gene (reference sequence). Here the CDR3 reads CSAIRGQAVHEQFF. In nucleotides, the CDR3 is TGCAGTGCTATTCGTGGACAGGCAGTCCATGAGCAGTTCTTC.